The following is a T cell receptor beta chain sequence with its context. Using a J-beta primer mix together with a sample-barcoded 5' primer, a second PCR was run for roughly 7 to 11 cycles. TCRdb reprocessed the 5' RACE reads with MiXCR, giving one entry per CDR3 protein. The sample comprises some 730,000 distinct CDR3 sequences, 22% of which are singletons, and around a fifth rests with the top ten. The entry originates in a study of blood T cells in healthy people across ages. Per the germline V gene, CDR1 is DFQATT and CDR2 is SNEGSKA (reference sequence). V was pared by 3 bases and J by 7 bases, with 3 bases of the junction left unmatched. The CDR3 extends over 14 amino acids.

The source is a man in his 70s in good health. V is TRBV20-1 and J is TRBJ2-1, with 13 positions matching TRBD2. What was sequenced was blood. The CDR3 DNA sequence: TGCAGTGCTAGGGGACTAGCGGGAATGAATGAGCAGTTCTTC. Its translation: CSARGLAGMNEQFF.